Presented here are 18 T cell receptor beta chains from one specimen sequenced in a study of cytomegalovirus exposure and HLA in healthy donors. It was with 60 Vbeta and 13 Jbeta primers that the PCR ran. Only in-frame clones appear in the TCRdb table, and some are missing; sequencing was by immunoSEQ multiplex PCR. The sample contains 70,000 to 95,000 clones, 60% to 85% of which appear only once. The sample taken for sequencing was PBMCs. The receptors were sampled from a man aged 25-45 years in good health and CMV-seropositive.

V usage is TRBV20-1 and J usage is TRBJ2-2, with a tentative D call TRBD2 (5 bases). Germline V lookup: CDR1 DFQATT, CDR2 SNEGSKA (reference sequence). CDR3 length: 11 residues. Trimming cost V 6 bases and J 5 bases, with 7 bases left between them. The CDR3 loop reads CSARRTGELFF. DNA for the CDR3: TGCAGTGCCCGGAGGACCGGGGAGCTGTTTTTT.

This rearrangement joins TRBV23-1 to TRBJ2-1; 7 bases line up with TRBD1. TRBV23-1 carries the ORF label, with uncertain function. V shed 9 bases, J shed 4 bases, and the junction held 9 bases outside the gene matches. The CDR3 sequence is 14 residues long. CDR3 loop: CARIRDSGYNEQFF. The CDR3 DNA follows: TGCGCCAGAATCCGGGACAGTGGGTACAATGAGCAGTTCTTC.

The chain couples TRBV29-1 to TRBJ2-7, with 8 positions matching TRBD1. The junction had 8 bases not matched to a gene; V was cut back by 7 bases and J by 0 bases. Germline V gene sequence: CDR1 SQVTM, CDR2 ANQGSEA. The CDR3 has 14 residues. CDR3 amino acids: CSAGTGPSSYEQYF. The CDR3 nucleotides are TGCAGCGCAGGGACAGGCCCTAGCTCCTACGAGCAGTACTTC.

Here the CDR3 reads CASSGRGGEKLFF. The CDR3 bases are TGTGCCAGCAGTGGTCGGGGGGGAGAAAAACTGTTTTTT. This chain uses TRBV9 with TRBJ1-4; maybe TRBD1 (5 bases). The CDR3 is 13 residues long. Trimming removed 5 bases at V and 8 bases at J, with 13 bases between. The V gene's germline CDR1 is SGDLS and CDR2 YYNGEE.

With respect to this clone: In the same sample, other DNA sequences code for this CDR3. J is TRBJ1-2 and V is TRBV9; D might be TRBD1 (5 bases). V was trimmed by 0 bases and J by 7 bases, leaving 7 bases between them. The CDR3 is 12 residues long. The V gene's germline CDR1 is SGDLS and CDR2 YYNGEE. CDR3 protein: CASSVAGGGYTF. The CDR3 nucleotides are TGTGCCAGCAGCGTAGCGGGGGGTGGCTACACCTTC.

This clone was seen only once. The chain links TRBV4-2 to TRBJ2-5; a possible D gene is TRBD2 (5 bases). Deletions cut 0 bases from V and 4 bases from J, with 12 bases between. The germline V gene encodes CDR1 LGHNA and CDR2 YNFKEQ. The CDR3 totals 15 residues. CDR3 DNA sequence: TGTGCCAGCAGCCAAGAAACGGGATTAGGAGAGACCCAGTACTTC. It is translated as CASSQETGLGETQYF.

This chain uses TRBV11-2 with TRBJ2-1; TRBD2 aligns across 8 bases. From germline, CDR1 is SGHAT and CDR2 FQNNGV. With 6 bases clipped from V and 5 bases from J, the junction kept 12 bases outside the gene matches. CDR3 length: 16 residues. The CDR3 protein is CASSFPRGGVNNEQFF. Written as DNA, the CDR3 is TGTGCCAGCAGTTTCCCCCGGGGGGGCGTTAACAATGAGCAGTTCTTC.

In DNA form, the CDR3 reads TGTGCCAGCAGTTTAGTACAGGTGAGCTCCTACAATGAGCAGTTCTTC. Its protein product is CASSLVQVSSYNEQFF. The V gene is TRBV28, the J gene TRBJ2-1; a possible D gene is TRBD1 (5 bases). This CDR3 has 16 residues. V was shortened by 2 bases and J by 0 bases, with 11 bases between the two germline ends. In germline, CDR1 is MDHEN, CDR2 SYDVKM.

CDR3 residues: CATGRGSSYNEQFF. The CDR3 DNA reads TGTGCCACAGGACGGGGGAGCTCCTACAATGAGCAGTTCTTC. This chain uses TRBV6-5 with TRBJ2-1, with a possible D match to TRBD2 (6 bases). CDR1 MNHEY and CDR2 SVGAGI come from the germline V gene. This CDR3 has 14 residues. V was cut by 10 bases and J by 0 bases, with 13 bases left in between.

J is TRBJ2-7 and V is TRBV2; 11 positions match TRBD2. This CDR3 is 15 amino acids long. CDR1 is SNHLY and CDR2 is FYNNEI in the germline V gene. V lost 5 bases and J lost 2; bases outside the gene matches: 5. The CDR3 protein is CASSFGTSGTYEQYF. Written as DNA, the CDR3 is TGTGCCAGCAGTTTTGGGACTAGCGGAACCTACGAGCAGTACTTC. The full variable domain, in which reference TRBV2 and TRBJ2-7 provide the parts outside the CDR3, is EPEVTQTPSHQVTQMGQEVILRCVPISNHLYFYWYRQILGQKVEFLVSFYNNEISEKSEIFDDQFSVERPDGSNFTLKIRSTKLEDSAMYFCASSFGTSGTYEQYFGPGTRLTVT.

The chain couples TRBV7-9 to TRBJ1-5, with D possibly TRBD1 on 6 matching bases. Germline lookup yields CDR1 SEHNR and CDR2 FQNEAQ (reference sequence). The CDR3 length is 14 residues. V was trimmed by 5 bases and J by 6 bases, leaving 14 bases between them. The CDR3 reads CASSTHRESQPQHF. DNA for the CDR3: TGTGCCAGCAGCACCCACAGGGAAAGTCAGCCCCAGCATTTT. The entire variable domain, with the rest obtained from reference TRBV7-9 and TRBJ1-5, is as follows: DTGVSQNPRHKITKRGQNVTFRCDPISEHNRLYWYRQTLGQGPEFLTYFQNEAQLEKSRLLSDRFSAERPKGSFSTLEIQRTEQGDSAMYLCASSTHRESQPQHFGDGTRLSIL.

The chain combines TRBV6-5 with TRBJ2-5; 9 nucleotides line up with TRBD1. With 2 bases clipped from V and 4 bases from J, the junction kept 5 bases outside the gene matches. There are 15 residues in the CDR3. Germline values: CDR1 MNHEY, CDR2 SVGAGI. CDR3 nucleotides: TGTGCCAGCAGTTACCCGGGACAGGGAGGAGAGACCCAGTACTTC. This gives the protein CASSYPGQGGETQYF.

The chain carries TRBV5-1 and TRBJ2-5; a weak D match, TRBD1 (5 bases). The V and J ends lost 0 bases and 5 bases respectively, with 17 bases between them. The CDR3 is made up of 16 amino acids. Germline V lookup: CDR1 SGHRS, CDR2 YFSETQ. CDR3 protein: CASSLGQGGPQETQYF. In DNA, the CDR3 is TGCGCCAGCAGCTTGGGGCAGGGTGGTCCTCAGGAGACCCAGTACTTC.

The rearrangement uses TRBV27 and TRBJ2-1; no clear D. Germline CDR1 MNHEY, CDR2 SMNVEV (reference sequence). This CDR3 is built from 14 residues. V shed 8 bases and J shed 6 bases, with 17 bases lying between them. The CDR3 spells CASRYTMTFNEQFF. The CDR3 region has the DNA TGTGCCAGCCGATACACAATGACTTTCAATGAGCAGTTCTTC.

The chain recombines TRBV19 with TRBJ2-5; tentative D call: TRBD2 (6 bases). Trimming cost V 2 bases and J 2 bases, with 15 bases left between them. The CDR3 has 16 amino acids. The germline CDR1 and CDR2 sequences are LNHDA and SQIVND (reference sequence). CDR3: CASSIRGQEGQETQYF. In DNA form, the CDR3 reads TGTGCCAGTAGTATAAGGGGTCAGGAGGGGCAAGAGACCCAGTACTTC.

The chain combines TRBV11-3 with TRBJ2-1; 11 bases line up with TRBD1. V was clipped by 6 bases and J by 5 bases; unmatched bases: 6. The CDR3 totals 15 residues. The germline gives CDR1 SGHNT, CDR2 YENEEA. CDR3 DNA sequence: TGTGCCAGCAGTTCGGACAGGGGGCCTAACAATGAGCAGTTCTTC. Encoded protein: CASSSDRGPNNEQFF.

This rearrangement joins TRBV19 to TRBJ2-1, with 11 positions matching TRBD2. Germline loops: CDR1 LNHDA, CDR2 SQIVND (reference sequence). V was pared by 8 bases and J by 9 bases, with 9 bases of the junction left unmatched. This CDR3 contains 14 residues. This CDR3 is CASQLAGGPGEQFF. The DNA for the CDR3 is TGTGCCAGTCAATTAGCGGGAGGGCCTGGTGAGCAGTTCTTC.

V usage is TRBV28 and J usage is TRBJ1-1; D is perhaps TRBD1 (5 bases). With 2 bases removed from V and 5 bases from J, the gap between germline ends came to 12 bases. This CDR3 is 14 amino acids long. The germline gives CDR1 MDHEN, CDR2 SYDVKM. CDR3: CASSLHSGNTEAFF. The CDR3 region has the DNA TGTGCCAGCAGTTTACATTCAGGGAATACTGAAGCTTTCTTT.